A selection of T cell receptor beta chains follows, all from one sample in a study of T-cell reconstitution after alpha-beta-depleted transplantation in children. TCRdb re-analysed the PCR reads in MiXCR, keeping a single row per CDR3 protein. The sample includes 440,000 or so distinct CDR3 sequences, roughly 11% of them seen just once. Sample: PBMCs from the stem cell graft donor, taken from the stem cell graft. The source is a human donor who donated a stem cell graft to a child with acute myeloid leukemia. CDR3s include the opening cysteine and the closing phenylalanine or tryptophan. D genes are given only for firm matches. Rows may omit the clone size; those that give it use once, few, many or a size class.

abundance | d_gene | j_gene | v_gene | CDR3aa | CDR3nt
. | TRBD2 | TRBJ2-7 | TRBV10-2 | CASSVISGRSEQYF | TGCGCCAGCAGTGTCATTAGCGGGAGAAGCGAGCAGTACTTC
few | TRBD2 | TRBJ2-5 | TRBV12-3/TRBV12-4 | CASSLDIGLGQETQYF | TGTGCCAGCAGTTTGGACATAGGACTAGGCCAAGAGACCCAGTACTTC
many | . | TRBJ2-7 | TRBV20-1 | CSARDPLSGSSYEQYF | TGCAGTGCTAGAGATCCGCTTAGCGGAAGCTCCTACGAGCAGTACTTC
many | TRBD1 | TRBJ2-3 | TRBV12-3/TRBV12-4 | CASSPRTGDDTQYF | TGTGCCAGCAGTCCCAGGACAGGGGACGATACGCAGTATTTT
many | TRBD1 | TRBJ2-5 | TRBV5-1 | CARLPPGTGVSETQYF | TGCGCCAGACTTCCACCCGGGACAGGGGTGTCCGAGACCCAGTACTTC
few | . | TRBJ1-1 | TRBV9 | CASSALATEAFF | TGTGCCAGCAGCGCCCTCGCCACTGAAGCTTTCTTT
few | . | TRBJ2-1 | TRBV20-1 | CSAPRGPREQFF | TGCAGTGCTCCCAGAGGGCCTCGGGAGCAGTTCTTC
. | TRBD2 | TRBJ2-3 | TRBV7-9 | CASSLMGLAGTDTQYF | TGTGCCAGCAGCTTAATGGGACTAGCGGGGACAGATACGCAGTATTTT
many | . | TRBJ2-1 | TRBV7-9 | CASSLLNEQFF | TGTGCCAGCAGCTTATTAAATGAGCAGTTCTTC
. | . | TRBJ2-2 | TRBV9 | CASSVLGTDFGELFF | TGTGCCAGCAGCGTTTTAGGGACCGACTTCGGGGAGCTGTTTTTT
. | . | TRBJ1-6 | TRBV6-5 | CASSYRSASGLHF | TGTGCCAGCAGTTACCGCAGCGCCTCGGGCCTCCACTTT
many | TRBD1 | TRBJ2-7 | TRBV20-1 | CSAQGQGVPYEQYF | TGCAGTGCTCAGGGACAGGGAGTCCCCTACGAGCAGTACTTC
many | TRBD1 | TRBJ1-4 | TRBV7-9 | CASSVTGAATNEKLFF | TGTGCCAGCAGCGTAACAGGGGCGGCCACTAATGAAAAACTGTTTTTT
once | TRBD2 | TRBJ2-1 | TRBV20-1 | CSSSGGAPLHEQFF | TGCAGTTCTAGCGGGGGGGCTCCCCTCCATGAGCAGTTCTTC
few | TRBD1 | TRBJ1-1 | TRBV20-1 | CSASEGQRNTEAFF | TGCAGTGCTAGTGAGGGACAGAGGAACACTGAAGCTTTCTTT
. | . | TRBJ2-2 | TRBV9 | CASSAANTGELFF | TGTGCCAGCAGCGCCGCGAACACCGGGGAGCTGTTTTTT
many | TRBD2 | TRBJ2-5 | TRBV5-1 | CASRTTSGQETQYF | TGCGCCAGCAGGACGACTAGCGGCCAAGAGACCCAGTACTTC
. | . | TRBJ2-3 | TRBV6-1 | CASSFGLVPSTDTQYF | TGTGCCAGCAGCTTTGGTCTGGTCCCTAGCACAGATACGCAGTATTTT
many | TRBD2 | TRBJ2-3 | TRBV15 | CATSGTSAVALLDTQYF | TGTGCCACCAGCGGGACTAGCGCAGTCGCACTATTAGATACGCAGTATTTT
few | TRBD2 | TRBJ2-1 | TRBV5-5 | CASSFRGAGVGSYNEQFF | TGTGCCAGCAGCTTCAGAGGAGCGGGAGTTGGGTCCTACAATGAGCAGTTCTTC
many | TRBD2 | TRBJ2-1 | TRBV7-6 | CASSPGLANKQFF | TGTGCCAGCAGCCCAGGACTAGCCAACAAGCAGTTCTTC
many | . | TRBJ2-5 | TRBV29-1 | CSGGLGSAGETQYF | TGCAGCGGGGGGTTGGGGTCCGCCGGAGAGACCCAGTACTTC
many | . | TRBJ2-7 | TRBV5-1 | CASSFAADEQYF | TGCGCCAGCAGCTTTGCAGCGGACGAGCAGTACTTC
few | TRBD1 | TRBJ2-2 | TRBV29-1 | CSPCPGQTSTWNTGELFF | TGCAGCCCATGCCCGGGACAGACCTCTACTTGGAACACCGGGGAGCTGTTTTTT
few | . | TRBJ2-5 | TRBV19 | CASSNAGDQETQYF | TGTGCCAGTAGTAATGCAGGAGACCAAGAGACCCAGTACTTC
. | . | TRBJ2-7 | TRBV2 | CASSEALGRASPYEQYF | TGTGCCAGCAGTGAAGCGCTAGGGCGGGCCTCCCCCTACGAGCAGTACTTC
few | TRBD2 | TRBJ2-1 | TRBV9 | CASSVSGSGGYNEQFF | TGTGCCAGCAGCGTGAGTGGTAGCGGGGGCTACAATGAGCAGTTCTTC
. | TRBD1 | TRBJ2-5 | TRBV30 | CAWGQGAEETQYF | TGTGCCTGGGGACAGGGGGCCGAGGAGACCCAGTACTTC
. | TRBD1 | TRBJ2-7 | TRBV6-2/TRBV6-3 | CASRTGWEQYF | TGTGCCAGCAGGACAGGGTGGGAGCAGTACTTC
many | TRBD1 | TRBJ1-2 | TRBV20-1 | CSARDTGQGVRIGYTF | TGCAGTGCTAGAGATACGGGACAGGGGGTCCGAATTGGCTACACCTTC
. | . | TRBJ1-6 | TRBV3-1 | CASSQDLSRPGSPLHF | TGTGCCAGCAGCCAAGATTTGTCTCGGCCGGGCTCACCCCTCCACTTT
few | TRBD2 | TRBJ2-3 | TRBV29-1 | CSGTQTSATQYF | TGCAGCGGGACCCAGACTAGCGCGACGCAGTATTTT
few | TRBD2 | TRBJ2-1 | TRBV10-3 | CAISVGLAGHNEQFF | TGTGCCATCAGTGTCGGGCTAGCGGGGCACAATGAGCAGTTCTTC
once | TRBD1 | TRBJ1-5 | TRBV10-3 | CAISRQGGSQPQHF | TGTGCCATCAGTCGACAGGGGGGGAGTCAGCCCCAGCATTTT
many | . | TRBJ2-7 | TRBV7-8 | CASSLGAGAGGEQYF | TGTGCCAGCAGCTTAGGAGCGGGCGCAGGAGGGGAGCAGTACTTC
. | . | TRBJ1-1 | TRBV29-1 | CSSATGGKAFF | TGCAGCTCTGCCACGGGGGGAAAAGCTTTCTTT
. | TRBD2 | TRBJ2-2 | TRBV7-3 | CASSFSPSLAGVVGTGELFF | TGTGCCAGCAGCTTTTCCCCGTCGCTAGCGGGAGTAGTCGGCACCGGGGAGCTGTTTTTT
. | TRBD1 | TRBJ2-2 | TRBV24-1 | CATSDPQGVAGELFF | TGTGCCACCAGTGACCCACAGGGGGTGGCCGGGGAGCTGTTTTTT
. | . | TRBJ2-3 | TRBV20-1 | CSAPDRDTQYF | TGCAGTGCTCCCGACAGGGATACGCAGTATTTT
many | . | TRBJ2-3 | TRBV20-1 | CSASPGNTQYF | TGCAGTGCTAGTCCGGGGAATACGCAGTATTTT
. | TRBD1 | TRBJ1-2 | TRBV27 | CASSHRTGTNYGYTF | TGTGCCAGCAGTCACCGGACAGGGACTAACTATGGCTACACCTTC
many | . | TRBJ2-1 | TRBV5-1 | CASSLGQGYNEQFF | TGCGCCAGCAGCTTGGGACAAGGCTACAATGAGCAGTTCTTC
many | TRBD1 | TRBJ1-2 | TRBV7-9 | CASSPTFDRVGYGYTF | TGTGCCAGCAGCCCTACCTTCGACAGGGTTGGCTATGGCTACACCTTC
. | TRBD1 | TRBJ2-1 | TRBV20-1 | CSARVSNDRGRYNEQFF | TGCAGTGCTAGAGTTTCCAATGACAGGGGCAGGTACAATGAGCAGTTCTTC
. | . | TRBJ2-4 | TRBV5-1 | CASSDWDTQNIQYF | TGCGCCAGCAGTGACTGGGACACCCAAAACATTCAGTACTTC
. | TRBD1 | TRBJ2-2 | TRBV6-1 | CASSEGTAGELFF | TGTGCCAGCAGCGAAGGGACAGCCGGGGAGCTGTTTTTT
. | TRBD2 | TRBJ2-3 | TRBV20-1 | CSAGREYSDTQYF | TGCAGTGCTGGGCGGGAGTATTCAGATACGCAGTATTTT
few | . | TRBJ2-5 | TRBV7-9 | CASSAPGFGREETQYF | TGTGCCAGCAGCGCACCTGGCTTTGGCAGGGAAGAGACCCAGTACTTC
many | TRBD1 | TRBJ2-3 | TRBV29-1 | CSVAIPGQITDTQYF | TGCAGCGTTGCCATACCGGGACAGATCACAGATACGCAGTATTTT
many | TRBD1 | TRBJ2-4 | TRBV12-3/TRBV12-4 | CASSLSGGNIQYF | TGTGCCAGCAGTTTATCAGGGGGAAACATTCAGTACTTC
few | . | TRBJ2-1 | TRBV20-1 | CSAPARAVSYNEQFF | TGCAGTGCCCCGGCTAGGGCGGTTAGCTACAATGAGCAGTTCTTC
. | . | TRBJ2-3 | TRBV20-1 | CSTTDRSTDTQYF | TGCAGTACCACCGACAGAAGCACAGATACGCAGTATTTT
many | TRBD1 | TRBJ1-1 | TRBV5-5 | CASSLTGGYAEAFF | TGTGCCAGCAGCTTGACAGGGGGCTATGCTGAAGCTTTCTTT
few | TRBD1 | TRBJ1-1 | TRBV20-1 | CSAREQGMNTEAFF | TGCAGTGCCAGAGAACAGGGGATGAACACTGAAGCTTTCTTT
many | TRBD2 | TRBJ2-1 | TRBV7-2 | CASSTTGTSGNNEQFF | TGTGCCAGCAGCACAACCGGGACTAGCGGGAACAATGAGCAGTTCTTC
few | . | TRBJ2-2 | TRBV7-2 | CASSFGRSSGELFF | TGTGCCAGCAGCTTCGGCAGATCTTCCGGGGAGCTGTTTTTT
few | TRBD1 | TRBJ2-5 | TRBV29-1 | CSAGQGTYETQYF | TGCAGCGCCGGACAGGGGACGTATGAGACCCAGTACTTC
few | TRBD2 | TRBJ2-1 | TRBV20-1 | CSARDVGGRLVEQFF | TGCAGTGCTAGAGATGTGGGCGGGAGACTAGTTGAGCAGTTCTTC
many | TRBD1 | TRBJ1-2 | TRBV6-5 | CASSYRGLSYGYTF | TGTGCCAGCAGTTACAGGGGGCTAAGCTATGGCTACACCTTC